The 9 T cell receptor beta chains below all came from one sample that was sequenced in a study of regulatory T cells in long-lasting Graves disease. According to the study, TCR beta libraries were built with iRepertoire HTBI primers and CDR3-region Arm-PCR. TCRdb recomputed calls from the multiplex PCR reads with MiXCR, one row per CDR3 protein. The data hold 300,000 to 500,000 distinct CDR3 sequences, with 20% to 25% observed a single time. Time point defined: persistent/refractory GD, antithyroid drugs over 5 years with positive TRAb. The TCR library used RNA extracted from PBMCs. The specimen comprised peripheral blood mononuclear cells (PBMCs), sampled when the disease was refractory, from a patient treated with antithyroid drugs. The origin of the receptors is a female donor with Graves disease.

This sequence joins TRBV5-1 and TRBJ2-5; 9 nucleotides match TRBD2. The germline CDR1 and CDR2 sequences are SGHRS and YFSETQ. This CDR3 has 15 amino acids. The J segment lost 4 bases and the V segment lost 6 bases, leaving 10 bases of the junction unmatched. Here the CDR3 reads CASTRIAGVGETQYF. The CDR3 region has the DNA TGCGCCAGCACGCGGATAGCGGGAGTCGGAGAGACCCAGTACTTC.

The chain carries TRBV20-1 and TRBJ1-5; 8 bases line up with TRBD1. V lost 5 bases and J lost 4; bases outside the gene matches: 10. The CDR3 runs to 15 residues. The germline CDR1 and CDR2 sequences are DFQATT and SNEGSKA (reference sequence). The CDR3 DNA reads TGCAGTGCTGACCCTGCAGGGGGCAAAAATCAGCCCCAGCATTTT. It translates to CSADPAGGKNQPQHF.

This clonotype was recorded many times. The CDR3 loop is CASNSRGRHGEKLFF. CDR3 nucleotides: TGTGCCAGCAACTCGAGGGGGCGTCACGGTGAAAAACTGTTTTTT. The chain is built from TRBV12-3 or TRBV12-4 and TRBJ1-4, with 7 bases lining up with TRBD1. The CDR3 totals 15 residues. J gave up 7 bases and V 7 bases, and 12 bases lay outside the gene matches.

This clonotype turned up a few times. The chain combines TRBV5-8 with TRBJ2-1; TRBD1 matches 11 bases. The germline V gene encodes CDR1 SGHTS and CDR2 YDEGEE. This CDR3 has 14 amino acids. The J segment lost 10 bases and the V segment lost 2 bases, leaving 5 bases of the junction unmatched. For the CDR3, the DNA is TGTGCCAGCAGCTTAGACGGACAGGGGGCAGAGCAGTTCTTC. As protein: CASSLDGQGAEQFF.

This clonotype has at least ten counts. The rearrangement links TRBV27 to TRBJ1-5; tentative D call: TRBD1 (5 bases). This CDR3 contains 14 residues. V was clipped by 2 bases and J by 7 bases, with 12 bases between them. Germline V gene data show CDR1 as MNHEY and CDR2 as SMNVEV (reference sequence). The chain's CDR3 is CASSLDAGNQPQHF. The DNA for the CDR3 is TGTGCCAGCAGTTTAGATGCAGGGAACCAGCCCCAGCATTTT.

V is TRBV29-1 and J is TRBJ2-3; 9 bases are shared with TRBD2. The CDR3 is 19 residues long. Germline assignment: CDR1 SQVTM and CDR2 ANQGSEA. The trim removed 7 bases at V and 9 bases at J, leaving 29 bases unmatched. The CDR3 protein is CSAKTPSAGGNPTLATQYF. CDR3 coding DNA: TGCAGCGCGAAAACCCCCTCAGCGGGAGGCAACCCGACGCTTGCCACGCAGTATTTT.

This clonotype was counted between two and nine times. The rearrangement uses TRBV20-1 and TRBJ2-2; D gene uncertain. Germline lookup yields CDR1 DFQATT and CDR2 SNEGSKA (reference sequence). V was clipped by 5 bases and J by 4 bases, with 11 bases between them. There are 13 residues in the CDR3. For the CDR3, the DNA is TGCAGTGCTTCTAGGGTGCGCACCGGGGAGCTGTTTTTT. Translation: CSASRVRTGELFF.

A few counts support this clonotype. The rearrangement uses TRBV12-3 or TRBV12-4 and TRBJ2-3; 10 positions agree with TRBD2. Germline trimming cut 5 bases from V and 6 bases from J; bases unmatched to any gene: 11. This CDR3 spans 16 amino acids. The CDR3 reads CASSQITSGTVDTQYF. The DNA for the CDR3 is TGTGCCAGCAGTCAAATAACTAGCGGGACCGTTGATACGCAGTATTTT.

This clonotype was counted many times. CDR3 DNA: TGTGCCAGCACCAGGCGGGGGGGTCAAGAGACCCAGTACTTC. Its translation: CASTRRGGQETQYF. V and J are TRBV27 and TRBJ2-5; 9 nucleotides align to TRBD2. The germline V gene has CDR1 MNHEY and CDR2 SMNVEV (reference sequence). The CDR3 covers 14 residues. After removal of 7 bases from V and 2 bases from J, the junction contained 5 bases not matched to a gene.